This T cell receptor beta chain was sequenced in a study of blood T cell repertoires in COVID-19. Study-wide context: The cDNA or gDNA used as material had been derived from T cells, B-cell-depleted T cells, or PBMCs.

Authors' data handling: Reference gene primer amplification yielded estimated nucleated cell counts. Produced via immunoSEQ multiplex PCR; TCRdb's table is partial and in-frame only. That table furnishes V, J and clone size, whereas the DNA furnished D and trimming. The sample includes roughly 120,000 clones, around 85% of them seen just once. The germline V gene encodes CDR1 LGHNA and CDR2 YSLEER. Trimming left V 4 bases short and J 5 bases short, with 18 bases between. The CDR3 extends over 15 amino acids. The chain links TRBV4-3 to TRBJ2-7; D remains ambiguous. Sequencing was carried out using peripheral blood. The TCR comes from a woman over 75 with COVID-19, enrolled during active disease. CDR3 sequence: CASSPSFVVIHEQYF. The CDR3 coding sequence is TGCGCCAGCAGCCCGAGCTTTGTGGTAATACACGAGCAGTACTTC.